This T cell receptor (beta chain) was documented in a study of T cells after yellow fever vaccination (dated by TCRdb to the late 2010s). A note on the overall study: Libraries from fractions with low cell numbers were prepared with the SMART-Seq v4 Ultra Low Input RNA kit. To track T-cell clones before and after primary and booster YFV17D yellow fever vaccination, bulk TCR alpha and beta repertoires were sequenced longitudinally. Two healthy male donors, one aged 18 to 30 and one aged 30 to 39 years, were included in the cohort. Blood was drawn at multiple timepoints before and after primary and secondary immunization, with bulk PBMC replicates and cell subsets isolated.

TCR cDNA was made using 5'RACE template switching, a step that added a universal primer site and unique molecular identifiers. Priming of cDNA synthesis was performed from both the TCR alpha and TCR beta constant segments. Library amplification used two PCR steps, and the second PCR step added sample barcodes and sequencing adapters. Sequencing of libraries was performed on Illumina HiSeq 2500 (2x100 bp) or NovaSeq (2x150 bp). Concerning the study's data processing: Demultiplexing of reads and collapsing into UMI consensus sequences were performed with MIGEC, and V(D)J alignment was carried out with MiXCR. Clonotypes responding to the vaccine were identified with edgeR on replicate PBMC samples, with the criteria of FDR below 0.01 and a log2 fold change above 5 up to day 15. CD4 or CD8 identity was assigned to each bulk clonotype according to whether the clonotype was present at higher abundance in the sequenced CD4 repertoire or the sequenced CD8 repertoire. TCRdb's own reprocessing of the public reads used fastp at Q25 and MiXCR and kept productive beta chains. Every distinct CDR3 protein forms one entry, paired with its most common genes and DNA. V and J calls and clone size were set by TCRdb, not the authors. The sample table holds 68,000 or so distinct CDR3 sequences, of which 6.5% were seen once. Under 45% of the sample belongs to the ten largest clones.

The intended sense of this specimen's treatment or condition label: live attenuated yellow fever vaccine strain. A standard Ficoll-Paque protocol was used to isolate PBMCs from peripheral blood. CD4 and CD8 T-cell fractions were isolated with Dynabeads CD4 and CD8 positive selection kits. TriZol was used to extract RNA from bulk PBMCs, from CD4 and CD8 fractions, and from dextramer-positive and dextramer-negative fractions. The investigation overall reported the following: A small fraction of clonotypes showed up in both the CD4 and CD8 compartments, probably as a result of convergent recombination. After the booster, most of the clones that had expanded following primary vaccination were detected again (almost 98% of CD4 and roughly 88% of CD8), which suggests that memory was broadly maintained. The secondary T-cell response was found to be weaker but faster than the primary response, with a peak reached on day 5 rather than on day 15. Because abundant contaminating clonotypes from the bulk population could be contained in FACS-sorted repertoires, computational filtering was required. Because only a couple of donors were included in the study, the extent to which the findings can be generalized is limited.

V drops 5 bases and J drops 9 bases, leaving 11 bases in between. CDR1 LNHDA and CDR2 SQIVND were looked up in the germline V gene (reference sequence). Including cysteine and phenylalanine, the CDR3 has 12 amino acids. Just CDR3 DNA is preserved here, 36 bases in frame from base 1. This clonotype was picked up a small number of times. Its antigen is still unknown. No much larger clonotype is one base removed from it; base qualities were not supplied. Recombination linked TRBV19 to TRBJ2-1; matching of 6 bases hints at TRBD2 as the D gene. The TCR comes from a man in his late teens or twenties who received the YFV17D yellow fever vaccine. The specimen was CD8+ T cells sorted from PBMCs, collected about 41 days after the first yellow fever vaccination. The base sequence is TGTGCCAGTAGTGTGGCGGGGATTGAGCAGTTCTTC. Its translation is CASSVAGIEQFF.